This T cell receptor beta chain derives from a study of response to subunit inactivated influenza vaccine. The CDR3 extends over 16 amino acids. V trimming: 4 bases; J trimming: 2 bases; junction bases outside the gene matches: 10. Germline-derived CDR1 and CDR2 are SEHNR and FQNEAQ (reference sequence). This clonotype has more than one count but fewer than ten. Its antigen remains unidentified. Study results and caveats: The authors proposed limited new T cell recruitment per seasonal influenza vaccination.

In TCRdb, the RT-PCR reads were re-called with MiXCR into one record per CDR3 protein. The data contain around 530,000 distinct CDR3 sequences, over 9.5% of them seen just once; the ten biggest clones take up roughly a tenth. V and J are TRBV7-9 and TRBJ2-5; 7 bases are a match to TRBD2. The specimen was PBMCs from blood, collected on the day of vaccination. This clonotype was obtained from a middle-aged man who received an inactivated influenza vaccine. The CDR3 nucleotides read TGTGCCAGCAGCTCCGGGGCTAGCGGAGAACAAGAGACCCAGTACTTC. This encodes CASSSGASGEQETQYF.